The present entry profiles one TCR beta chain with its context. Its target is unknown. The entry originates in a study of cytomegalovirus exposure and HLA in healthy donors. At the level of the study: The same platform used for the 666 first-cohort repertoires was also used for the approximately 120 validation repertoires, as a later analysis reported.

The germline V gene has CDR1 LNHDA and CDR2 SQIVND (reference sequence). The CDR3 runs 15 residues. The trim removed 6 bases at V and 4 bases at J, leaving 8 bases unmatched. Broader study findings: Cytomegalovirus-associated status was assigned to about 180 TCR beta chains. Specific recognition of CMV antigens was confirmed in vitro for a few chains (all CMV-associated).

Sequenced by immunoSEQ multiplex PCR; TCRdb stores in-frame clones only, minus some. The sample holds 300,000 to 350,000 clones, approximately 86% seen once. This sequence was found in a man aged 30 to 45 in good health and CMV-seronegative. The specimen was PBMCs. The chain links TRBV19 to TRBJ2-3, with TRBD2 matching 9 bases. CDR3 sequence: CASSRLAGRSDTQYF. The CDR3 DNA follows: TGTGCCAGTAGCCGGCTAGCGGGGAGATCAGATACGCAGTATTTT.